Given below is one T cell receptor beta chain in context. Its cognate antigen is unknown. The record originates from a study of identical twins. TCRdb reprocessed the 5' RACE reads with MiXCR, giving one entry per CDR3 protein. This sample carries about 470,000 distinct CDR3 sequences, 20% to 25% of them seen once, and the ten largest clones take 2.5% to 3.5%. Study-level results: Models, which agreed with sharing between unrelated individuals, nonetheless underestimated the out-of-frame TCR alpha sharing seen in monozygotic twins. Weaker excess sharing between twins was seen in beta out-of-frame sequences.

In germline, CDR1 is DFQATT, CDR2 SNEGSKA (reference sequence). Deletions cut 1 base from V and 1 base from J, with 14 bases between. CDR3 size: 15 residues. In addition, the sample was reused for a study of T cells expressing NK-cell markers. That work contributes: Topping the CD3+CD56-NKG2C+ fraction as well were these clonotypes, in a few donors.

The sample was CD4+ T cells sorted from blood. This receptor was taken from a woman under 30 in good health. The genes are TRBV20-1 and TRBJ2-7; maybe TRBD2 (5 bases). The CDR3 loop reads CSARGRRGESYEQYF. Written as DNA, the CDR3 is TGCAGTGCTAGAGGGCGACGTGGGGAGTCCTACGAGCAGTACTTC.